These 9 T cell receptor beta chains share one sample of origin, sequenced in a study of CD8 T cells in ankylosing spondylitis. Findings and limits, study-wide: Seemingly distinctive of ankylosing spondylitis blood was a TCR beta motif formed by eight highly homologous variants.

From the 5' RACE reads, TCRdb called clonotypes with MiXCR, one entry per CDR3 protein. The sample yields approximately 540,000 distinct CDR3 sequences, 10% to 15% seen once. These receptors' antigens are unknown. What was sequenced was blood, either unsorted or a sorted T cell fraction (not recorded which). The receptor source for this set is a male donor with ankylosing spondylitis.

In this sample, this clonotype turned up a few times. V is TRBV20-1 and J is TRBJ1-5; a weak D match, TRBD1 (5 bases). Trimming cost V 6 bases and J 6 bases, with 12 bases left between them. The CDR3 is 12 amino acids. The germline gives CDR1 DFQATT, CDR2 SNEGSKA (reference sequence). This CDR3 is CSAHPGGQPQHF. The CDR3, as DNA: TGCAGTGCACATCCTGGGGGTCAGCCCCAGCATTTT.

Only a few counts were recorded for this clonotype. The chain links TRBV24-1 to TRBJ2-3, with D uncertain. V was pared by 7 bases and J by 4 bases, with 5 bases between. CDR1 KGHDR and CDR2 SFDVKD come from the germline V gene. The CDR3 extends over 11 amino acids. In nucleotides, the CDR3 is TGTGCCACCAGAGGCTCAGATACGCAGTATTTT. Its protein product is CATRGSDTQYF.

The V call is TRBV12-3 or TRBV12-4, the J call TRBJ2-3; TRBD2 matches 8 bases. There are 15 residues in the CDR3. V was clipped by 7 bases and J by 1 base; unmatched bases: 7. In nucleotides, the CDR3 is TGTGCCAGCACCCCCACTAGCGGCCGCACAGATACGCAGTATTTT. Protein product: CASTPTSGRTDTQYF.

The chain combines TRBV28 with TRBJ2-3, with TRBD1 matching 7 bases. This CDR3 comprises 16 residues. V dropped 3 bases and J dropped 1; count of bases not matched to a gene: 7. Germline CDR1 and CDR2: MDHEN and SYDVKM. CDR3 bases: TGTGCCAGCAGTTTTATTAGGGGGCACGGCACAGATACGCAGTATTTT. It translates to CASSFIRGHGTDTQYF.

This chain joins TRBV5-1 and TRBJ2-7; 9 bases match TRBD2. With 0 bases clipped from V and 2 bases from J, the junction kept 3 bases outside the gene matches. Germline-derived CDR1 and CDR2 are SGHRS and YFSETQ. This CDR3 region has 15 residues. CDR3 residues: CASSLGLAEPYEQYV. In nucleotides, the CDR3 is TGCGCCAGCAGCTTGGGACTAGCGGAACCCTACGAGCAGTACGTC.

This clonotype was detected only a few times. The DNA for the CDR3 is TGCAGTGCCCCCTTTTCTAGCGGGAGTTCAGATACGCAGTATTTT. Translated: CSAPFSSGSSDTQYF. The chain has TRBV20-1 and TRBJ2-3; the match to TRBD2 covers 10 bases. Unmatched junction bases numbered 10, after V lost 6 bases and J lost 4 bases. This CDR3 is built from 15 residues. The germline CDR1 and CDR2 sequences are DFQATT and SNEGSKA (reference sequence).

This clonotype was seen more than once but under ten times. CDR3: CATSDPYSYEQYF. Written as DNA, the CDR3 is TGTGCCACCAGTGATCCCTACTCCTACGAGCAGTACTTC. The chain uses TRBV24-1 and TRBJ2-7; D ambiguous. This CDR3 region has 13 residues. V was shortened by 3 bases and J by 0 bases, with 5 bases between the two germline ends. Germline V gives CDR1 KGHDR, CDR2 SFDVKD.

The table lists this clonotype with a few counts. V usage is TRBV12-3 or TRBV12-4 and J usage is TRBJ1-1; D is unclear. Trimming stripped 6 bases from V and 1 base from J, with 12 bases between. The CDR3 has 14 amino acids. The CDR3, as DNA: TGTGCCAGCAGGATGTCGGGGAGGAACACTGAAGCTTTCTTT. Amino acids: CASRMSGRNTEAFF.

This clonotype was observed many times. The chain links TRBV20-1 to TRBJ2-7; the D gene is possibly TRBD2 (6 bases). Germline V gene lookup returns CDR1 DFQATT and CDR2 SNEGSKA (reference sequence). The CDR3 is 13 residues long. The V end was cut by 3 bases, the J end by 2 bases, with 11 bases between. CDR3 residues: CSASDGGTYEQYF. In nucleotides, the CDR3 is TGCAGTGCTAGTGATGGCGGGACCTACGAGCAGTACTTC.